Listed below are T cell receptor beta chains from one sample, sequenced in a study of blood T cells in healthy people across ages. TCRdb passed the 5' RACE reads through MiXCR, listing each CDR3 protein once. Among about 1.4 million distinct CDR3 sequences listed, 59% were seen once. The sequencing input was blood. Every receptor here comes from a man aged 18 to 29 in good health. CDR3s include the opening cysteine and the closing phenylalanine or tryptophan.

J: TRBJ2-1
V: TRBV25-1
CDR3: CASSELAGEHYNEQFF

J: TRBJ2-3
V: TRBV7-9
CDR3: CASSYLAGGWTDTQYF

J: TRBJ2-5
V: TRBV15
CDR3: CATSRRTSGGQYQETQYF

J: TRBJ2-7
V: TRBV20-1
CDR3: CSARPTDLTYEQYF

J: TRBJ2-5
V: TRBV13
CDR3: CASSHMTGPQETQYF

J: TRBJ2-3
V: TRBV29-1
CDR3: CSAPRTSGATDTQYF

J: TRBJ1-2
V: TRBV4-1
CDR3: CASSQGGGLGDYGYTF

J: TRBJ2-5
V: TRBV20-1
CDR3: CSARGLAGETQYF

J: TRBJ2-3
V: TRBV4-3
CDR3: CASSQLPPKGTGARTDTQYF

J: TRBJ2-5
V: TRBV6-6
CDR3: CASRDGSAVQYF

J: TRBJ2-3
V: TRBV12-5
CDR3: CASGWGGDRGTDTQYF

J: TRBJ2-1
V: TRBV11-2
CDR3: CASSFVIRGDNEQFF

J: TRBJ2-1
V: TRBV6-2/TRBV6-3
CDR3: CASIAGLAGGNEQFF

J: TRBJ2-4
V: TRBV5-5
CDR3: CASSPGWNIQYF

J: TRBJ2-3
V: TRBV3-1
CDR3: CASSQDLGVEDTQYF

J: TRBJ2-7
V: TRBV15
CDR3: CATSTDRDHSYEQYF

J: TRBJ2-1
V: TRBV4-2
CDR3: CASSHFLADDVNEQFF

J: -
V: TRBV27
CDR3: CASSLSGYGLSYEQYF

J: TRBJ2-6
V: TRBV27
CDR3: CASSLIQTGANVLTF

J: TRBJ2-1
V: TRBV7-9
CDR3: CASSWDLLYNEQFF

J: TRBJ2-1
V: TRBV6-1
CDR3: CASEPSTWQAGRSYNEQFF

J: TRBJ2-3
V: TRBV5-1
CDR3: CASSLSGTSGSTDTQYF

J: TRBJ1-1
V: TRBV12-3/TRBV12-4
CDR3: CASILGVYTEAFF

J: TRBJ2-1
V: TRBV30
CDR3: CAWSVVQNEQFF

J: TRBJ2-3
V: TRBV7-2
CDR3: CASRRRDGTDTQYF

J: TRBJ2-3
V: TRBV20-1
CDR3: CSGGTSADTQYF

J: -
V: TRBV3-1
CDR3: CASSQGVPLNYEQYF

J: -
V: TRBV6-5
CDR3: CASSYWLEGEETQYF

J: TRBJ2-3
V: TRBV5-1
CDR3: CASNHGSTDTQYF

J: TRBJ2-7
V: TRBV29-1
CDR3: CSVESRQAESYEQYF

J: TRBJ2-2
V: TRBV20-1
CDR3: CSASPPNTGELFF

J: TRBJ2-7
V: TRBV7-9
CDR3: CASSSPGQVDEQYF